Below are 3 T cell receptor beta chains sequenced from a single sample in a study of OX40 agonist ivuxolimab in advanced cancers. Profiling relied on immunoSEQ multiplex PCR, and the TCRdb table lists in-frame clones only, not all of them. This repertoire shows roughly 77,000 clones, approximately 85% found once; its top ten account for 2.4%. The starting material was CD4+ or CD8+ T cells sorted from blood, obtained in a trial of the OX40 agonist ivuxolimab. Receptor source: an adult with an advanced solid tumor such as melanoma, head and neck, liver or kidney cancer.

This chain uses TRBV19 with TRBJ1-1, with 9 nucleotides matching TRBD1. Germline CDR1 LNHDA, CDR2 SQIVND (reference sequence). The CDR3 runs to 13 residues. With V trimmed by 8 bases and J by 8 bases, 9 bases remained unmatched. In DNA, the CDR3 is TGTGCCAGTTGTAATACAGGGGGCATAGAAGCTTTCTTT. Protein sequence: CASCNTGGIEAFF.

The chain combines TRBV15 with TRBJ1-6; D call uncertain. Germline-derived CDR1 and CDR2 are LNHNV and YYDKDF (reference sequence). The CDR3 is made up of 13 amino acids. V was clipped by 4 bases and J by 9 bases, with 10 bases between them. The CDR3: CATSINPRSPLHF. The CDR3 DNA reads as TGTGCCACCAGCATAAACCCGCGTTCACCCCTCCACTTT.

This clone was counted a single time. This chain uses TRBV18 with TRBJ1-4; 7 bases map to TRBD1. Losses at the gene ends were 3 bases for V and 5 bases for J; bases not matched to a gene: 6. The CDR3 consists of 15 residues. The germline gives CDR1 KGHSH, CDR2 LQKENI. The CDR3 spells CASSPGGTENEKLFF. CDR3 sequence (DNA): TGTGCCAGCTCACCGGGCGGGACAGAGAATGAAAAACTGTTTTTT.